This T cell receptor beta chain stems from a study of shared clonotypes between healthy human individuals. The wider study: Donors consisted of two women and three men between 18 and 49.

This CDR3 spans 13 amino acids. V dropped 3 bases and J dropped 7 bases, with 10 bases sitting between them. Germline V gene lookup returns CDR1 LNHDA and CDR2 SQIVND (reference sequence). With respect to this clone: This sample includes further DNA sequences coding for the same CDR3.

Sequencing used immunoSEQ multiplex PCR; TCRdb keeps in-frame clones, though not all of them. This table has about 1 million clones, about three quarters appearing once. The receptor was isolated from a man aged 18 to 30 in good health. This chain connects TRBV19 to TRBJ1-5; D call uncertain. The sample comprised memory CD4+ T cells sorted from blood. Specified subset: CD45RA-negative fraction. CDR3 protein: CASSILVDQPQHF. CDR3 in DNA: TGTGCCAGTAGTATTCTAGTCGACCAGCCCCAGCATTTT.